This TCR beta chain was recorded in a study of shared clonotypes between healthy human individuals. As for the study in general: Aged between 18 and 49, the donors were a couple of women and a few men.

Germline V gene sequence: CDR1 MDHEN, CDR2 SYDVKM. J was trimmed by 1 base and V by 3 bases; bases with no gene match: 2. The CDR3 is made up of 15 amino acids. PCR replicates from unsorted PBMC used approximately 0.3 ug DNA, and this amount was approximately 30,000 T cell genomes. The repertoire was sequenced with immunoSEQ multiplex PCR; TCRdb's copy has only in-frame clones and lacks some. Here the sample spans fewer than 600,000 clones, around 77% being singletons. The specimen sequenced was PBMCs. The chain has TRBV28 and TRBJ2-5, with 10 bases fitting TRBD2. This receptor was identified in a woman in her 40s in good health. Some clones in this sample may be carry-over from other donors' samples. CDR3 sequence: CASSFLAGAQETQYF. The CDR3 bases are TGTGCCAGCAGTTTTCTAGCGGGAGCCCAAGAGACCCAGTACTTC.